This TCR beta chain was retrieved from a study of T cells in Graves' hyperthyroidism and ophthalmopathy. Study-level findings and limits: The model foresaw ophthalmopathy a median about 6.1 months prior to onset.

This clonotype showed up many times. Its antigen is currently unknown. Amplification of TCR beta CDR3 regions used RNA as the template. First-round RT-PCR with HTBI primers amplified the TCR CDR3 region. MiXCR, run by TCRdb on the multiplex PCR reads, gives a single entry per CDR3 protein. The table includes 350,000 or so distinct CDR3 sequences, roughly a sixth detected once. Losses at the gene ends were 0 bases for V and 7 bases for J; bases not matched to a gene: 17. Germline assignment: CDR1 MNHEY and CDR2 SVGAGI. This CDR3 region has 19 residues. The rearrangement links TRBV6-5 to TRBJ1-4, with 7 bases matching TRBD1. Sequenced input: blood. This receptor was identified in a woman aged 25 to 39 with Graves' hyperthyroidism that later progressed to Graves' ophthalmopathy. CDR3 nucleotides: TGTGCCAGCAGTTACTCCGGGACAGAGTTGACACGCAGGCCTGAAAAACTGTTTTTT. Protein product: CASSYSGTELTRRPEKLFF.